What follows are 8 T cell receptor beta chains derived from one specimen sequenced in a study of shared clonotypes between healthy human individuals. Naive CD8 cells, CD45RO-negative and positively selected for CCR7, excluded terminally differentiated effector memory CD45RA+ cells. The data were produced by immunoSEQ multiplex PCR, yet TCRdb's version contains in-frame clones alone and is incomplete. This repertoire shows under 1 million clones, roughly 96% found once; its top ten account for 0.2% to 0.25%. Sample: naive CD8+ T cells sorted from blood. These receptors were obtained from a man aged 25 to 45 in good health.

The chain recombines TRBV13 with TRBJ2-1; 12 positions match TRBD2. V lost 1 base and J lost 2; bases outside the gene matches: 9. CDR3 length: 19 amino acids. Germline V gene lookup returns CDR1 PRHDT and CDR2 FYEKMQ (reference sequence). CDR3 protein: CASSLVGLAGKGPYNEQFF. The CDR3 DNA is TGTGCCAGCAGCTTAGTTGGACTAGCGGGAAAAGGCCCCTACAATGAGCAGTTCTTC.

The V and J genes are TRBV11-2 and TRBJ1-1; D possibly corresponds to TRBD1 (6 bases). CDR3 length: 14 amino acids. The V end lost 1 base, the J end lost 7 bases, and 13 bases lay between the germline ends. The germline V gene has CDR1 SGHAT and CDR2 FQNNGV. CDR3: CASSLGNRANEAFF. CDR3 in DNA: TGTGCCAGCAGCTTAGGGAACAGGGCTAATGAAGCTTTCTTT.

With regard to this clone: The sample contains more than one DNA sequence encoding this CDR3. This sequence joins TRBV29-1 and TRBJ1-1, with D hard to call. The CDR3 is made up of 13 amino acids. CDR1 SQVTM and CDR2 ANQGSEA come from the germline V gene. V lost 0 bases, J lost 0 bases, and 5 bases lay in between. The CDR3 spells CSVEDGLNTEAFF. CDR3 nucleotides: TGCAGCGTTGAAGATGGGCTGAACACTGAAGCTTTCTTT.

The gene calls are TRBV5-1 and TRBJ2-3; D possibly uses TRBD1 or TRBD2 (5 bases each). V lost 1 base and J 3 bases, leaving 18 bases between the germline ends. From germline, CDR1 is SGHRS and CDR2 YFSETQ. This CDR3 has 17 amino acids. The CDR3: CASSLYGGVRMTDTQYF. CDR3 in DNA: TGCGCCAGCAGCTTGTATGGGGGAGTGAGGATGACAGATACGCAGTATTTT.

V usage is TRBV4-2 and J usage is TRBJ2-1; weak D call: TRBD2 (5 bases). Germline CDR1 is LGHNA and CDR2 is YNFKEQ. CDR3 length equals 13 residues. The V end was cut by 2 bases, the J end by 7 bases, with 9 bases between. The CDR3 DNA follows: TGTGCCAGCAGCCAACTTCAGCGGAATGAGCAGTTCTTC. Encoded protein: CASSQLQRNEQFF.

The genes are TRBV18 and TRBJ1-2; D is undetermined. V dropped 1 base and J dropped 4 bases, with 22 bases sitting between them. This CDR3 has 18 residues. Per the germline V gene, CDR1 is KGHSH and CDR2 is LQKENI. The CDR3 DNA reads as TGTGCCAGCTCACCACGCCTGGCGTCACAGAACCCCTTCTATGGCTACACCTTC. This translates into CASSPRLASQNPFYGYTF.

This chain uses TRBV4-1 with TRBJ2-1, with D tentatively TRBD2 (6 bases). V was shortened by 3 bases and J by 9 bases, with 21 bases between the two germline ends. CDR1 and CDR2 (germline): MGHRA, YSYEKL. This CDR3 contains 16 residues. CDR3 coding DNA: TGCGCCAGCAGCCAGGGGGGTGGGAATGCTCACAGTGAGCAGTTCTTC. This encodes CASSQGGGNAHSEQFF.

With respect to this clone: Other nucleotide sequences from this sample produce the same CDR3. This chain links TRBV9 with TRBJ2-5; D possibly corresponds to TRBD1 (6 bases). The length of the CDR3 is 14 residues. V lost 2 bases and J 5 bases, leaving 13 bases between the germline ends. Germline-derived CDR1 and CDR2 are SGDLS and YYNGEE. The CDR3 protein is CASSVVGGRETQYF. The CDR3, as DNA: TGTGCCAGCAGCGTTGTAGGGGGTCGTGAGACCCAGTACTTC.